Below, 8 T cell receptor beta chains from the same sample are listed, as sequenced in a study of blood T cell repertoires in COVID-19. The repertoire was sequenced with immunoSEQ multiplex PCR; TCRdb's copy has only in-frame clones and lacks some. The data contain about 310,000 clones, about nine tenths of them singletons. The material sequenced was peripheral blood. Source of these receptors: a man aged 50-59 years with active or convalescent COVID-19.

This chain links TRBV29-1 with TRBJ2-7; TRBD1 matches 7 bases. This CDR3 is built from 17 residues. V was pared by 4 bases and J by 0 bases, with 15 bases of the junction left unmatched. CDR1 is SQVTM and CDR2 is ANQGSEA in the germline V gene. CDR3 DNA: TGCAGCGTTGGACAGGGTGCTGAGCGAGGCTACTCCTACGAGCAGTACTTC. The encoded protein is CSVGQGAERGYSYEQYF.

The V call is TRBV11-1, the J call TRBJ1-1; D gene ambiguous. This CDR3 region has 13 residues. Per the germline V gene, CDR1 is SGHAT and CDR2 is FQDESV (reference sequence). V lost 3 bases and J lost 4, with 9 bases in between. CDR3 nucleotides: TGTGCCAGCAGCTTCAACTTCGCCACTGAAGCTTTCTTT. It specifies CASSFNFATEAFF. Supplemented by reference TRBV11-1 and TRBJ1-1, the full variable domain reads EAEVAQSPRYKITEKSQAVAFWCDPISGHATLYWYRQILGQGPELLVQFQDESVVDDSQLPKDRFSAERLKGVDSTLKIQPAELGDSAMYLCASSFNFATEAFFGQGTRLTVV.

In regard to this clone: One end of the junction fails to match germline, which may point to a read error. The rearrangement joins TRBV9 to TRBJ1-2, with TRBD1 matching 8 bases. Germline values: CDR1 SGDLS, CDR2 YYNGEE. The CDR3 spans 14 residues. CDR3 nucleotide sequence: TGTGCCAGCAGCGCGGACGGACAGGGCCGGCCTCGGGGCTTC. Translating it yields CASSADGQGRPRGF.

This chain links TRBV11-2 with TRBJ2-5, with D uncertain. Trimming took 5 bases from V and 5 from J, leaving 12 bases between them. CDR3 size: 13 residues. Germline values: CDR1 SGHAT, CDR2 FQNNGV. The CDR3 coding sequence is TGTGCCAGCAGCCCTCCTGCAGTGGAGACCCAGTACTTC. As protein: CASSPPAVETQYF.

The chain links TRBV11-3 to TRBJ2-1; 9 bases map to TRBD2. Trimming cost V 1 base and J 5 bases; bases outside gene matches: 9. The CDR3 covers 17 residues. CDR1 and CDR2 (germline): SGHNT, YENEEA. The CDR3 spells CASSLGAGGPTNNEQFF. CDR3 DNA: TGTGCCAGCAGCTTAGGAGCGGGGGGTCCTACAAACAATGAGCAGTTCTTC.

This clone was observed a few times. This chain joins TRBV7-9 and TRBJ2-5; TRBD2 matches at 10 bases. V lost 5 bases and J lost 3; bases outside the gene matches: 6. CDR1 and CDR2 (germline): SEHNR, FQNEAQ (reference sequence). The CDR3 has 15 amino acids. DNA of the CDR3: TGTGCCAGCAGCCCCCCAGCGGGAGGGGAAGAGACCCAGTACTTC. Protein sequence: CASSPPAGGEETQYF.

This chain uses TRBV6-6 with TRBJ1-2; maybe TRBD1 (6 bases). V was pared by 6 bases and J by 6 bases, with 14 bases between. Per the germline V gene, CDR1 is MNHNY and CDR2 is SVGAGI (reference sequence). The CDR3 is made up of 13 amino acids. CDR3 protein: CASRLGTNHGYTF. DNA of the CDR3: TGTGCCAGCAGACTAGGGACAAACCATGGCTACACCTTC.

The V call is TRBV5-1, the J call TRBJ2-7; 13 bases map to TRBD2. V gave up 0 bases and J gave up 1 base; unmatched junction bases: 4. Germline V gene sequence: CDR1 SGHRS, CDR2 YFSETQ. CDR3 length: 17 amino acids. CDR3 in DNA: TGCGCCAGCAGCTTGGGTCGACTAGCGGGAGGATCCTACGAGCAGTACTTC. Amino acids: CASSLGRLAGGSYEQYF.